Listed below are T cell receptor beta chains from one sample, sequenced in a study of T cells expressing NK-cell markers. TCRdb re-analyzed the 5' RACE reads; it lists each CDR3 protein once, without DNA. The sample data list more than 400,000 distinct CDR3 sequences. Source material: blood T cells: a sorted CD56 or NKG2C T cell subset, CD4+ or CD8+ T cells, or bulk PBMC T cells (not recorded which). Receptor source: a woman between 18 and 69 years old in good health. CDR3s include the opening cysteine and the closing phenylalanine or tryptophan. Each record gives: J gene, V gene, CDR3 protein.

>TRBJ2-1|TRBV20-1
CSAYRGNEQFF
>TRBJ1-4|TRBV29-1
CSVGMGTNEKLFF
>TRBJ1-3|TRBV5-1
CASSLESGAGNTIYF
>TRBJ2-1|TRBV24-1
CATSDTSGATNEQFF
>TRBJ2-3|TRBV2
CASRGLQDTQYF
>TRBJ1-5|TRBV7-2
CASSSSGTYQPQHF
>TRBJ2-1|TRBV20-1
CSAPSGLAVYNEQFF
>TRBJ2-7|TRBV7-2
CASSLGGSGSFYEQYF
>TRBJ2-2|TRBV10-3
CAISESTPSGGELFF
>TRBJ1-5|TRBV20-1
CSARDAQVPLNQPQHF
>TRBJ2-3|TRBV10-3
CAISKETTGTDTQYF
>TRBJ2-7|TRBV5-4
CASSLEVLAGFEQYF
>TRBJ2-2|TRBV11-2
CASSEGTSGGELFF
>TRBJ1-4|TRBV4-2
CASSHEDSRNEKLFF
>TRBJ2-2|TRBV6-2/TRBV6-3
CASALGNTGELFF
>TRBJ2-4|TRBV5-5
CASSLAGTLVAKNIQYF
>TRBJ2-5|TRBV5-1
CASSLGNRETQYF
>TRBJ1-1|TRBV7-3
CASSARRGTEAFF
>TRBJ2-7|TRBV14
CASSQDQRGEQYF
>TRBJ1-2|TRBV12-3/TRBV12-4
CASSLARWDISGYTF
>TRBJ2-2|TRBV11-2
CASSALSQGGELFF
>TRBJ1-5|TRBV20-1
CSARDSTARRPQHF
>TRBJ2-1|TRBV7-2
CASSLAASGNNEQFF
>TRBJ2-1|TRBV6-1
CASSPTMGNEQFF
>TRBJ1-2|TRBV6-5
CASSYSTGPYGYTF
>TRBJ2-5|TRBV12-3/TRBV12-4
CATRLAGVQETQYF
>TRBJ2-1|TRBV5-1
CASSFAGGPYNEQFF
>TRBJ1-5|TRBV20-1
CSARATGGVGQPQHF
>TRBJ1-2|TRBV12-3/TRBV12-4
CASSARLYGYTF
>TRBJ2-1|TRBV7-2
CASSLPQVVPGLAGVAYNEQFF
>TRBJ2-2|TRBV19
CASSVGELGTGELFF
>TRBJ2-5|TRBV24-1
CATSDGGETQYF
>TRBJ1-5|TRBV20-1
CSARGDKGGQPQHF
>TRBJ2-7|TRBV7-2
CASSTRTGTSYEQYF
>TRBJ2-3|TRBV3-1
CASALGNTQYF
>TRBJ1-2|TRBV5-6
CASSLMLHGSFNYGYTF
>TRBJ2-5|TRBV5-1
CASSPTEETQYF